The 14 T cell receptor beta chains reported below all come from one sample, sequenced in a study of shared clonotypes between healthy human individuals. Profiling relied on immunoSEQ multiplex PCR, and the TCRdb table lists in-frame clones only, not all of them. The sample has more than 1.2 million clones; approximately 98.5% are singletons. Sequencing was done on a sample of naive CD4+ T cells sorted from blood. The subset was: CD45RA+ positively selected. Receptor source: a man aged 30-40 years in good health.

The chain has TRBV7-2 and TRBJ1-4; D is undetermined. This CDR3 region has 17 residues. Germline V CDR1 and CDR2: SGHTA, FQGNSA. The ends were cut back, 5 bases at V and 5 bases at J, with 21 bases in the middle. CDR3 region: CASSPRRLPAVNEKLFF. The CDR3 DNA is TGTGCCAGCAGCCCACGTAGACTACCCGCGGTGAATGAAAAACTGTTTTTT.

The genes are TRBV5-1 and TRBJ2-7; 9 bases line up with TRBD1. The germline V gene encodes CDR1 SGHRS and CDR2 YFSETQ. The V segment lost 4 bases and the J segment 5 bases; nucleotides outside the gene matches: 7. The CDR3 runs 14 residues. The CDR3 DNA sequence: TGCGCCAGCAGCACCCGGGACAGGGCAAACGAGCAGTACTTC. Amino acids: CASSTRDRANEQYF.

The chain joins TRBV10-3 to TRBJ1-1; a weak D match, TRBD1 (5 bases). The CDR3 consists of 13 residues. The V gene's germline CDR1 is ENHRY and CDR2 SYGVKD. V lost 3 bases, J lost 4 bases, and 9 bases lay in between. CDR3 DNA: TGTGCCATCAGTGACGGGGCCACCACTGAAGCTTTCTTT. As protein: CAISDGATTEAFF.

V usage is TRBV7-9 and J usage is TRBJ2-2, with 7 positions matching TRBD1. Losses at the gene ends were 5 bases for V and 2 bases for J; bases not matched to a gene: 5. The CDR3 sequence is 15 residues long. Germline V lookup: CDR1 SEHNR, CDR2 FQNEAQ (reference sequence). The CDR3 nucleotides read TGTGCCAGCAGCCTTACAGGGGACAACACCGGGGAGCTGTTTTTT. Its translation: CASSLTGDNTGELFF.

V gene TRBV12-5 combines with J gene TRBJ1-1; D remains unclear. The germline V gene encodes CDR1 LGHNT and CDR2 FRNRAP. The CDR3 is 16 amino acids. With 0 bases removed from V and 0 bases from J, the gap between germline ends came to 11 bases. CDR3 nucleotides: TGTGCTAGTGGTTTGGTACTTGGAGGGATGAACACTGAAGCTTTCTTT. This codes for CASGLVLGGMNTEAFF.

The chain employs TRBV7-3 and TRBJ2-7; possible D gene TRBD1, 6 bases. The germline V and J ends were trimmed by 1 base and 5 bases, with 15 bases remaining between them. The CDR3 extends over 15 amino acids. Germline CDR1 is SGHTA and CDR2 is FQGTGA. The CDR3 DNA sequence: TGTGCCAGCAGCTTAATGGGAAGGGGGATTAACGAGCAGTACTTC. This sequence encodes CASSLMGRGINEQYF.

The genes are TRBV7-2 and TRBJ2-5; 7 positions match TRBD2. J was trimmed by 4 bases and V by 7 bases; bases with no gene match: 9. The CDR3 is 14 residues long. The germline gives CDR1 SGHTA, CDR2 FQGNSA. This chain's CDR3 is CASTSAGTAETQYF. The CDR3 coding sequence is TGTGCCAGCACCTCAGCGGGAACGGCAGAGACCCAGTACTTC. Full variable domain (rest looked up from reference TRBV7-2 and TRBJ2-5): GAGVSQSPSNKVTEKGKDVELRCDPISGHTALYWYRQSLGQGLEFLIYFQGNSAPDKSGLPSDRFSAERTGGSVSTLTIQRTQQEDSAVYLCASTSAGTAETQYFGPGTRLLVL.

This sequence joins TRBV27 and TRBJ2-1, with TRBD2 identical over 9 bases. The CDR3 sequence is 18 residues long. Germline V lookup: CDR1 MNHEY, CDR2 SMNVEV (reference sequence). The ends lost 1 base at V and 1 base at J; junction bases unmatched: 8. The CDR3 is CASSLLGREGPSYNEQFF. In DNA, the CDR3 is TGTGCCAGCAGTTTATTGGGGCGGGAGGGCCCTTCCTACAATGAGCAGTTCTTC.

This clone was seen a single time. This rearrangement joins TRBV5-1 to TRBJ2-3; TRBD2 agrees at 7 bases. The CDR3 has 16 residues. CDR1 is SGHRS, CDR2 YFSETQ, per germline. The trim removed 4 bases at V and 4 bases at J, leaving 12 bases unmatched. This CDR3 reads CASSRGVAGAADTQYF. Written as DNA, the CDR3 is TGCGCCAGCAGCCGGGGCGTTGCGGGAGCGGCAGATACGCAGTATTTT.

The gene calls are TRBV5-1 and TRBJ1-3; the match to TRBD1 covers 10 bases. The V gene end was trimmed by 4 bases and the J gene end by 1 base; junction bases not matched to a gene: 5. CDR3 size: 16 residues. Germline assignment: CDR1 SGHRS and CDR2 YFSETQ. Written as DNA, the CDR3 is TGCGCCAGCAGCATGCCGGGACAGGGGTCTGGAAACACCATATATTTT. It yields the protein CASSMPGQGSGNTIYF.

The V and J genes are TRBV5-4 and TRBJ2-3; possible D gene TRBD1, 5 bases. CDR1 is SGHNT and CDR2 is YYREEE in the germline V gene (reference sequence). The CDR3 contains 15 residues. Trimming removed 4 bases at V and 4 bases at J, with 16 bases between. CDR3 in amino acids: CASSPRAGSSDTQYF. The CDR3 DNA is TGTGCCAGCAGCCCCCGGGCAGGGTCTTCAGATACGCAGTATTTT. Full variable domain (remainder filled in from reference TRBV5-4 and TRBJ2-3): ETGVTQSPTHLIKTRGQQVTLRCSSQSGHNTVSWYQQALGQGPQFIFQYYREEENGRGNFPPRFSGLQFPNYSSELNVNALELDDSALYLCASSPRAGSSDTQYFGPGTRLTVL.

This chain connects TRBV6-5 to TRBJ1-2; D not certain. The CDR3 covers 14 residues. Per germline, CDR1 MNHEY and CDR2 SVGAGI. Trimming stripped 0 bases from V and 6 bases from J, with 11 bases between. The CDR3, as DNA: TGTGCCAGCAGTTACTCACGAGTTCTCCATGGCTACACCTTC. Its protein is CASSYSRVLHGYTF.

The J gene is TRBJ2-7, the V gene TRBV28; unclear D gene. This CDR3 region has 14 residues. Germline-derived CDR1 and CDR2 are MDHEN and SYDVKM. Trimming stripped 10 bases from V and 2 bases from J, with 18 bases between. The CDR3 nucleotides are TGTGCCACCTCTTCGGGCGTGGTACCCTACGAGCAGTACTTC. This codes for CATSSGVVPYEQYF.

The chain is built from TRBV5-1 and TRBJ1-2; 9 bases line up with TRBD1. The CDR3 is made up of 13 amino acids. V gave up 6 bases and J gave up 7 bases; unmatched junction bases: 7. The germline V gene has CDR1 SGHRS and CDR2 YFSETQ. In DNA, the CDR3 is TGCGCCAGCAACCTCGGACAGGGGAGTGGCTACACCTTC. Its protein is CASNLGQGSGYTF.